This T cell receptor beta chain is from a study of blood T cell repertoires in COVID-19. Study overall: From T cells, B-cell-depleted T cells, or PBMCs came the material, which was cDNA or gDNA.

Authors' processing steps: Reference gene primer amplification in the assay estimated nucleated cell counts. Only in-frame clones appear in the TCRdb table, and some are missing; sequencing was by immunoSEQ multiplex PCR. V, J and clone size derive from that table, while D and trimming were established from the DNA sequence. The sample carries around 97,000 clones, about nine tenths recorded once. Losses at the gene ends were 9 bases for V and 3 bases for J; bases not matched to a gene: 9. The germline V gene encodes CDR1 MNHEY and CDR2 SVGAGI. The CDR3 is 15 residues long. Sequencing was performed on peripheral blood. This chain connects TRBV6-5 to TRBJ2-2; 8 nucleotides match TRBD1. The receptor's source is a woman older than 75 in a cohort sampled during active COVID-19. The CDR3 coding sequence is TGTGCCAGTCCAGGGGGCAGGGAGGACACCGGGGAGCTGTTTTTT. Its protein is CASPGGREDTGELFF.